These T cell receptor beta chains were read from a single sample in a study of T cells after posttransplantation cyclophosphamide. Assay used: immunoSEQ multiplex PCR; TCRdb lists only in-frame clones, some missing. The repertoire holds 15,000 to 20,000 clones, with 70% to 85% as singletons. Sequenced material: PBMCs, taken after an allogeneic stem cell transplant with post-transplant cyclophosphamide. The receptors shown here come from a male patient in his 30s who received an allogeneic stem cell transplant from a related donor, was CMV-positive, and had acute GVHD only. The graft donor may have contributed some T cells. The CDR3 runs from the conserved cysteine through the conserved F or W. Each record gives: J gene, clone size, D gene, V gene, CDR3 protein, CDR3 DNA. The D gene is left open where the match is weak. Not all rows give a size; the values are once, few, many and, for expanded clones, a class.

TRBJ2-7 | once | TRBD2 | TRBV10-2 | CASSERGGNEQYF | TGCGCCAGCAGTGAGCGGGGGGGGAACGAGCAGTACTTC
TRBJ1-2 | few | . | TRBV7-2 | CASSQGQTVLGGYTF | TGTGCCAGCAGCCAGGGTCAGACAGTTCTAGGGGGCTACACCTTC
TRBJ2-2 | few | . | TRBV7-2 | CASSLAQANTGELFF | TGTGCCAGCAGCTTAGCTCAGGCCAACACCGGGGAGCTGTTTTTT
TRBJ2-7 | . | TRBD1 | TRBV5-6 | CASSQGAMGSYEQYF | TGTGCCAGCAGCCAGGGGGCAATGGGATCCTACGAGCAGTACTTC
TRBJ2-2 | . | . | TRBV12-5 | CASGTTRFGELFF | TGTGCTAGTGGTACAACTAGGTTCGGGGAGCTGTTTTTT
TRBJ2-3 | . | TRBD2 | TRBV7-2 | CASSSRLAGITDTQYF | TGTGCCAGCAGCTCGCGGCTAGCGGGGATCACAGATACGCAGTATTTT
TRBJ2-7 | . | . | TRBV4-2 | CASSQEAGRNPYEQYF | TGTGCCAGCAGCCAAGAAGCAGGGAGGAACCCCTACGAGCAGTACTTC
TRBJ2-5 | once | . | TRBV15 | CATSRGTENQETQYF | TGTGCCACCAGCAGAGGGACAGAAAACCAAGAGACCCAGTACTTC
TRBJ1-5 | . | TRBD1 | TRBV5-6 | CASSSGTVPNQPQHF | TGTGCCAGCAGCTCGGGGACAGTCCCTAATCAGCCCCAGCATTTT
TRBJ1-5 | . | . | TRBV6-1 | CASSSPGGVNQPQHF | TGTGCCAGCTCATCCCCTGGAGGGGTCAATCAGCCCCAGCATTTT
TRBJ1-4 | . | TRBD1 | TRBV5-1 | CASSSDRTGFNEKLFF | TGCGCCAGCAGCTCGGACCGGACAGGGTTTAATGAAAAACTGTTTTTT